The 30 T cell receptor beta chains presented below share a single source sample, sequenced in a study of blood T cell repertoires in COVID-19. Profiled with immunoSEQ multiplex PCR; TCRdb holds only in-frame clones, not every one. The sample has 140,000 or so clones; over 70% are singletons. Sequenced: peripheral blood. Receptors originate from a woman between 55 and 75 years old with acute or convalescent COVID-19.

This chain links TRBV19 with TRBJ2-2; 8 nucleotides match TRBD2. CDR3 length equals 15 residues. V trimming: 7 bases; J trimming: 0 bases; junction bases outside the gene matches: 4. CDR1 and CDR2 from the germline V gene are LNHDA and SQIVND (reference sequence). CDR3: CASIPGLANTGELFF. For the CDR3, the DNA is TGTGCCAGTATCCCGGGACTAGCGAACACCGGGGAGCTGTTTTTT.

The chain carries TRBV10-3 and TRBJ2-2; 8 bases are a match to TRBD1. V shed 5 bases, J shed 1 base, and the junction held 6 bases outside the gene matches. Germline loops: CDR1 ENHRY, CDR2 SYGVKD. The CDR3 runs 16 residues. CDR3 sequence: CAISQPGQGNTGELFF. The CDR3 DNA reads TGTGCCATCAGTCAGCCCGGACAGGGGAACACCGGGGAGCTGTTTTTT.

The CDR3 nucleotides read TGTGCCACCCCCGGCGGGGACGTAGCGGGAGAGGTCTACGAGCAGTACTTC. This translates into CATPGGDVAGEVYEQYF. This chain joins TRBV6-4 and TRBJ2-7; 9 positions agree with TRBD2. Germline V CDR1 and CDR2: MRHNA, SNTAGT. The junction had 19 bases not matched to a gene; V was cut back by 10 bases and J by 3 bases. The length of the CDR3 is 17 residues.

This chain uses TRBV25-1 with TRBJ2-5; 9 positions match TRBD1. CDR3 length: 16 amino acids. Germline CDR1 is MGHDK and CDR2 is SYGVNS. Germline trimming cut 0 bases from V and 2 bases from J; bases unmatched to any gene: 4. CDR3 sequence (DNA): TGTGCCAGCAGTGAATACGCCGGACAGGGGCAAGAGACCCAGTACTTC. Translation gives CASSEYAGQGQETQYF. The full variable domain, rest sourced from reference TRBV25-1 and TRBJ2-5, is EADIYQTPRYLVIGTGKKITLECSQTMGHDKMYWYQQDPGMELHLIHYSYGVNSTEKGDLSSESTVSRIRTEHFPLTLESARPSHTSQYLCASSEYAGQGQETQYFGPGTRLLVL.

This chain uses TRBV14 with TRBJ2-1; tentative D call: TRBD2 (5 bases). Germline values: CDR1 SGHDN, CDR2 FVKESK. This CDR3 has 18 amino acids. V was shortened by 2 bases and J by 0 bases, with 17 bases between the two germline ends. CDR3 coding DNA: TGTGCCAGCAGCCAATGGTCGCGGGTTCGGAGCTCCTACAATGAGCAGTTCTTC. Protein: CASSQWSRVRSSYNEQFF.

The rearrangement links TRBV28 to TRBJ2-7; D gene unclear. Trimming took 5 bases from V and 4 from J, leaving 15 bases between them. CDR3 length: 14 amino acids. The V gene's germline CDR1 is MDHEN and CDR2 SYDVKM. CDR3 DNA sequence: TGTGCCAGCAGTCCCCCTCGACTGTCTTACGAGCAGTACTTC. The encoded protein is CASSPPRLSYEQYF.

The rearrangement uses TRBV15 and TRBJ2-1; D not resolved. Germline CDR1 is LNHNV and CDR2 is YYDKDF (reference sequence). The CDR3 consists of 15 residues. Between the trimmed V and J ends, which lost 1 base and 0 bases, there was a span of 7 bases. The CDR3 loop is CATSRVRSSYNEQFF. In nucleotides, the CDR3 is TGTGCCACCAGCAGAGTCAGAAGCTCCTACAATGAGCAGTTCTTC.

This clone was found many times. The J gene is TRBJ2-4, the V gene TRBV3-1 (or the pseudogene TRBV3-2), with a possible D match to TRBD2 (6 bases). This CDR3 contains 14 residues. V lost 3 bases to trimming and J lost 6 bases, with 12 bases between them. Germline lookup yields CDR1 LGHDT and CDR2 YNNKEL (reference sequence). Here the CDR3 reads CASSQATAGNIQYF. CDR3 nucleotides: TGTGCCAGCAGCCAGGCGACAGCGGGAAACATTCAGTACTTC.

This clone came up once. CDR3 DNA sequence: TGTGCCAGCAGTTTTAAATCAGGGGGCGGCTATGGCTACACCTTC. Amino acid sequence: CASSFKSGGGYGYTF. V is TRBV27 and J is TRBJ1-2; 8 bases fit TRBD1. J gave up 4 bases and V 3 bases, and 7 bases lay outside the gene matches. CDR1 is MNHEY, CDR2 SMNVEV, per germline (reference sequence). This CDR3 contains 15 residues.

This clone has only a few counts. This chain joins TRBV6-4 and TRBJ2-5; TRBD1 is a possible D gene (6 bases). Trimming pared 0 bases from V and 8 bases from J, leaving 13 bases between. Per germline, CDR1 MRHNA and CDR2 SNTAGT. This CDR3 has 14 amino acids. CDR3 region: CASSDSRGSGTQYF. CDR3 sequence (DNA): TGTGCCAGCAGTGACTCAAGGGGGAGTGGAACCCAGTACTTC.

Only one count was recorded for this clone. This chain's CDR3 is CASSWGTSGRNEQFF. CDR3 sequence (DNA): TGTGCCAGCAGTTGGGGGACTAGCGGGAGGAATGAGCAGTTCTTC. V usage is TRBV6-6 and J usage is TRBJ2-1; 15 positions agree with TRBD2. V was clipped by 4 bases and J by 7 bases; unmatched bases: 2. Germline V lookup: CDR1 MNHNY, CDR2 SVGAGI (reference sequence). The CDR3 covers 15 residues.

This sequence joins TRBV28 and TRBJ2-1; a possible D gene is TRBD1 (6 bases). Per the germline V gene, CDR1 is MDHEN and CDR2 is SYDVKM. V was cut by 4 bases and J by 0 bases, with 13 bases left in between. This CDR3 has 16 amino acids. In DNA, the CDR3 is TGTGCCAGCAGTTCGCCGGCGGACAGCTCCTACAATGAGCAGTTCTTC. Translated: CASSSPADSSYNEQFF.

The V gene is TRBV28, the J gene TRBJ2-3; a weak D match, TRBD2 (5 bases). Trimming removed 5 bases at V and 1 base at J, with 13 bases between. This CDR3 contains 15 residues. The germline V gene has CDR1 MDHEN and CDR2 SYDVKM. CDR3 residues: CASSGLEGGTDTQYF. The CDR3 region has the DNA TGTGCCAGCAGTGGGCTCGAGGGCGGCACAGATACGCAGTATTTT. The entire variable domain, with the rest obtained from reference TRBV28 and TRBJ2-3, is as follows: DVKVTQSSRYLVKRTGEKVFLECVQDMDHENMFWYRQDPGLGLRLIYFSYDVKMKEKGDIPEGYSVSREKKERFSLILESASTNQTSMYLCASSGLEGGTDTQYFGPGTRLTVL.

The chain couples TRBV7-3 to TRBJ1-6; 7 bases line up with TRBD1. There are 14 residues in the CDR3. Per germline, CDR1 SGHTA and CDR2 FQGTGA. Unmatched junction bases numbered 6, after V lost 5 bases and J lost 8 bases. CDR3 in amino acids: CASSLGQVDSPLHF. CDR3 nucleotide sequence: TGTGCCAGCAGCCTAGGACAGGTGGATTCACCCCTCCACTTT.

CDR3 in DNA: TGTGCCAGCTCACCACCTAGCGGGAGCATTTGGCAGTTCTTC. It specifies CASSPPSGSIWQFF. The chain employs TRBV18 and TRBJ2-1, with 9 positions matching TRBD2. The CDR3 has 14 amino acids. Trimming cost V 0 bases and J 12 bases; bases outside gene matches: 6. CDR1 is KGHSH and CDR2 is LQKENI in the germline V gene.

The chain has TRBV6-2 or TRBV6-3 and TRBJ2-7; the match to TRBD1 covers 8 bases. Losses at the gene ends were 0 bases for V and 6 bases for J; bases not matched to a gene: 4. Germline V CDR1 and CDR2: MNHEY, SVGEGT. This CDR3 spans 14 amino acids. In nucleotides, the CDR3 is TGTGCCAGCAGTTACTCGGACAGGGCGAGCGAGCAGTACTTC. Its translation: CASSYSDRASEQYF.

The chain carries TRBV19 and TRBJ2-7; 12 nucleotides match TRBD1. V lost 3 bases, J lost 7 bases, and 10 bases stayed unmatched. The CDR3 runs to 16 residues. Germline V gene data show CDR1 as LNHDA and CDR2 as SQIVND (reference sequence). The CDR3 spells CASSITLGTGGVEQYF. DNA of the CDR3: TGTGCCAGTAGTATCACCCTTGGGACAGGGGGCGTTGAGCAGTACTTC.

The chain uses TRBV7-9 and TRBJ1-2; D uncertain. CDR1 and CDR2 from the germline V gene are SEHNR and FQNEAQ (reference sequence). Trimming pared 2 bases from V and 7 bases from J, leaving 5 bases between. This CDR3 has 11 residues. The CDR3 coding sequence is TGTGCCAGCAGCTTATCGGTTGGCTACACCTTC. Translated: CASSLSVGYTF.

The chain recombines TRBV4-1 with TRBJ2-1; 9 bases are shared with TRBD2. This CDR3 comprises 18 residues. V shed 2 bases and J 4 bases; nucleotides not matched to a gene: 12. Germline loops: CDR1 MGHRA, CDR2 YSYEKL. CDR3 sequence: CASSQTGGSTSGYNEQFF. For the CDR3, the DNA is TGCGCCAGCAGCCAAACCGGGGGGAGCACTAGCGGGTACAATGAGCAGTTCTTC.

The V gene is TRBV10-1, the J gene TRBJ2-5; D may be TRBD1 (5 bases). This CDR3 is 14 amino acids long. Germline assignment: CDR1 WNHNN and CDR2 SYGVQD (reference sequence). V lost 2 bases and J lost 5, with 12 bases in between. The DNA of the CDR3 is TGCGCCAGCAGTGAGGGGATGGGGCGGGAGACCCAGTACTTC. Its protein product is CASSEGMGRETQYF.

This chain links TRBV19 with TRBJ2-3, with 7 positions matching TRBD1. Germline V CDR1 and CDR2: LNHDA, SQIVND (reference sequence). CDR3 length equals 13 residues. The trim removed 6 bases at V and 4 bases at J, leaving 4 bases unmatched. DNA for the CDR3: TGTGCCAGTAGCTGGCAGGGGGCAGATACGCAGTATTTT. As protein: CASSWQGADTQYF.

This chain links TRBV28 with TRBJ1-4; perhaps TRBD1 as D (6 bases). This CDR3 is 15 amino acids long. With 8 bases removed from V and 7 bases from J, the gap between germline ends came to 20 bases. CDR1 and CDR2 from the germline V gene are MDHEN and SYDVKM. The CDR3 DNA reads as TGTGCCAGCTCAGGGGAATGGCCTTATCCTGAAAAACTGTTTTTT. Translated, it gives CASSGEWPYPEKLFF.

The chain links TRBV7-2 to TRBJ1-2; the D is unclear. The V and J ends lost 5 bases and 5 bases respectively, with 12 bases between them. There are 13 residues in the CDR3. The germline V gene encodes CDR1 SGHTA and CDR2 FQGNSA. The CDR3 spells CASSLEREYGYTF. The CDR3 coding sequence is TGTGCCAGCAGCCTAGAGAGGGAGTATGGCTACACCTTC.

The chain employs TRBV10-3 and TRBJ1-3; no clear D. With 10 bases removed from V and 0 bases from J, the gap between germline ends came to 19 bases. The CDR3 is made up of 16 amino acids. CDR1 and CDR2 (germline): ENHRY, SYGVKD. CDR3 nucleotides: TGTGCCACCCAGACGGCACAGCTACCCTCTGGAAACACCATATATTTT. Its translation is CATQTAQLPSGNTIYF.

The chain carries TRBV19 and TRBJ2-5; 11 bases are shared with TRBD2. Trimming took 5 bases from V and 5 from J; bases not matched to a gene: 7. Germline V gene data show CDR1 as LNHDA and CDR2 as SQIVND (reference sequence). The CDR3 has 15 amino acids. CDR3 loop: CASSSLAGGKETQYF. In DNA form, the CDR3 reads TGTGCCAGTAGTTCCCTAGCGGGAGGAAAGGAGACCCAGTACTTC. Supplemented by reference TRBV19 and TRBJ2-5, the full variable domain reads DGGITQSPKYLFRKEGQNVTLSCEQNLNHDAMYWYRQDPGQGLRLIYYSQIVNDFQKGDIAEGYSVSREKKESFPLTVTSAQKNPTAFYLCASSSLAGGKETQYFGPGTRLLVL.

The rearrangement joins TRBV5-1 to TRBJ1-3; D possibly corresponds to TRBD1 (5 bases). Trimming took 3 bases from V and 4 from J, leaving 14 bases between them. Looked up from germline, CDR1 is SGHRS and CDR2 is YFSETQ. The CDR3 totals 15 residues. CDR3 sequence (DNA): TGCGCCAGCAGCTCCGGGGGGGTTTTCGGAAACACCATATATTTT. This sequence encodes CASSSGGVFGNTIYF. The full variable domain, completed using reference TRBV5-1 and TRBJ1-3, is KAGVTQTPRYLIKTRGQQVTLSCSPISGHRSVSWYQQTPGQGLQFLFEYFSETQRNKGNFPGRFSGRQFSNSRSEMNVSTLELGDSALYLCASSSGGVFGNTIYFGEGSWLTVV.

This clone showed up just a few times. CDR3 DNA: TGTGCCAGCAGAGCATTAAGCGACGAGCAGTACTTC. It yields the protein CASRALSDEQYF. The V gene is TRBV2, the J gene TRBJ2-7; D ambiguous. There are 12 residues in the CDR3. V was cut by 6 bases and J by 5 bases, with 11 bases left in between. Germline V lookup: CDR1 SNHLY, CDR2 FYNNEI.

The chain recombines TRBV7-9 with TRBJ2-7; 10 bases are shared with TRBD1. Germline CDR1 SEHNR, CDR2 FQNEAQ (reference sequence). The CDR3 covers 13 residues. Trimming removed 1 base from V and 6 bases from J; junction bases left unmatched: 0. The CDR3 nucleotides read TGTGCCAGCAGCTTAGGGACAGGGGGCGAGCAGTACTTC. Protein product: CASSLGTGGEQYF.

The V call is TRBV19, the J call TRBJ1-1; no reliable D call. CDR1 is LNHDA and CDR2 is SQIVND in the germline V gene (reference sequence). V gave up 11 bases and J gave up 3 bases, with 13 bases separating them. The CDR3 is 12 amino acids. DNA of the CDR3: TGTGCCTGTTGTCGCGCGGACACTGAAGCTTTCTTT. It is translated as CACCRADTEAFF.

This clone was seen more than once but under ten times. The rearrangement uses TRBV7-4 and TRBJ1-5; 9 positions agree with TRBD1. Germline-derived CDR1 and CDR2 are SGHVT and SQSDAQ. V trimming: 0 bases; J trimming: 3 bases; junction bases outside the gene matches: 12. The CDR3 extends over 19 amino acids. CDR3 amino acids: CASSLAVVGQGLFNQPQHF. The DNA of the CDR3 is TGTGCCAGCAGCTTAGCTGTAGTGGGACAGGGATTATTCAATCAGCCCCAGCATTTT. Drawing the rest from reference TRBV7-4 and TRBJ1-5, the complete variable domain is GAGVSQSPRYKVAKRGRDVALRCDSISGHVTLYWYRQTLGQGSEVLTYSQSDAQRDKSGRPSGRFSAERPERSVSTLKIQRTEQGDSAVYLCASSLAVVGQGLFNQPQHFGDGTRLSIL.